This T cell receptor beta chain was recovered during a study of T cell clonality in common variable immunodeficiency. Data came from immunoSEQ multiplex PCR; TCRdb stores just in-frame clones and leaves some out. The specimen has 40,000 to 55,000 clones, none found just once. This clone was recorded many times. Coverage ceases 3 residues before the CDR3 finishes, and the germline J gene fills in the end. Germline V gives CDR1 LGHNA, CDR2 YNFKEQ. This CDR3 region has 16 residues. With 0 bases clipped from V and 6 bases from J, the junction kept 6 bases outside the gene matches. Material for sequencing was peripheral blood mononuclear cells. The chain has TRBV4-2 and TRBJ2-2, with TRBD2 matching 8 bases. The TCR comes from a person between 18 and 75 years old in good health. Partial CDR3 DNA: TGTGCCAGCAGCCAAGAAAGGGGACTAGGGGCCGGGGAG. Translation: CASSQERGLGAGE. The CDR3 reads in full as CASSQERGLGAGELFF.